These T cell receptor beta chains were read from a single sample in a study of T-cell reconstitution after alpha-beta-depleted transplantation in children. TCRdb independently ran MiXCR on the PCR reads; one entry per CDR3 protein. The sample records almost 250,000 distinct CDR3 sequences, more than 20% being singletons. Specimen: PBMCs, collected before TCRalphabeta/CD19-depleted stem cell transplant. These receptors all come from a girl aged 2 to 9 with Fanconi anemia, due to receive a stem cell transplant. Each CDR3 is given with its conserved first and last residue. A D gene is named only where the DNA matches it firmly. A clone size is listed for some rows: how often the clone was seen (once, few, many), or a class if it is expanded.

CDR3	DNA	D	V	size	J
CAITAGGSGANVLTF	TGTGCCATCACCGCGGGAGGCTCTGGGGCCAACGTCCTGACTTTC	TRBD2	TRBV10-3	-	TRBJ2-6
CASSLGYTSEQYF	TGTGCCAGCAGTTTGGGCTATACTAGCGAGCAGTACTTC	-	TRBV12-3/TRBV12-4	-	TRBJ2-7
CSVSPPRNTEAFF	TGCAGCGTCTCTCCCCCCCGAAACACTGAAGCTTTCTTT	-	TRBV29-1	few	TRBJ1-1
CASTPGLAGGLETQYF	TGTGCCAGCACTCCGGGACTAGCGGGGGGCTTAGAGACCCAGTACTTC	TRBD2	TRBV28	-	TRBJ2-5
CSASRDFNSPLHF	TGCAGTGCTAGCAGGGACTTTAATTCACCCCTCCACTTT	-	TRBV20-1	many	TRBJ1-6
CASTVLAGDSYEQYF	TGTGCCAGTACGGTACTAGCGGGGGACTCCTACGAGCAGTACTTC	TRBD2	TRBV6-1	-	TRBJ2-7
CASSLISAGGSSYEQYF	TGTGCCAGCAGCTTGATTTCAGCGGGGGGTTCCTCCTACGAGCAGTACTTC	TRBD2	TRBV5-4	-	TRBJ2-7
CASSAGQGGNEQFF	TGTGCCAGCAGTGCGGGACAGGGGGGAAATGAGCAGTTCTTC	TRBD1	TRBV6-1	many	TRBJ2-1
CASSRNSASREKLFF	TGTGCCAGCAGCAGAAACAGTGCTAGTCGTGAAAAACTGTTTTTT	-	TRBV11-2	-	TRBJ1-4
CSARDAQRAFTDTQYF	TGCAGTGCTAGAGATGCCCAGCGGGCCTTCACAGATACGCAGTATTTT	-	TRBV20-1	few	TRBJ2-3
CSAPPGQEGTDTQYF	TGCAGTGCCCCCCCGGGACAGGAAGGGACAGATACGCAGTATTTT	TRBD1	TRBV20-1	-	TRBJ2-3
CASSLGGQGGYEQYF	TGTGCCAGCAGTTTGGGGGGACAGGGGGGCTACGAGCAGTACTTC	TRBD1	TRBV28	few	TRBJ2-7
CASSKQLTSDHLPRGELFF	TGTGCCAGCAGTAAACAATTGACTAGCGACCACCTACCACGCGGGGAGCTGTTTTTT	TRBD2	TRBV12-3/TRBV12-4	few	TRBJ2-2
CASSLTSSGGAQYF	TGTGCCAGCAGCTTAACGTCGAGCGGGGGAGCCCAGTACTTC	TRBD2	TRBV7-3	-	TRBJ2-5
CSAREVPRLSTDTQYF	TGCAGTGCTAGAGAAGTCCCTCGGCTGAGCACAGATACGCAGTATTTT	-	TRBV20-1	-	TRBJ2-3
CSVEVRANYGYTF	TGCAGCGTTGAAGTAAGAGCTAACTATGGCTACACCTTC	-	TRBV29-1	few	TRBJ1-2
CASVGGRDSYNEQFF	TGTGCCAGCGTTGGCGGGCGGGACTCCTACAATGAGCAGTTCTTC	-	TRBV28	many	TRBJ2-1
CASRLDGTESNQPQHF	TGTGCCAGTCGCCTCGACGGGACAGAAAGCAATCAGCCCCAGCATTTT	TRBD1	TRBV19	-	TRBJ1-5
CSVDRQGEQFF	TGCAGCGTTGATAGACAGGGGGAGCAGTTCTTC	TRBD1	TRBV29-1	-	TRBJ2-1
CSATRADTQYF	TGCAGTGCTACCCGAGCGGATACGCAGTATTTT	-	TRBV20-1	many	TRBJ2-3
CASSSLGGEAPSYEQYF	TGTGCCAGCAGCTCCCTCGGCGGGGAAGCCCCATCCTACGAGCAGTACTTC	-	TRBV13	many	TRBJ2-7
CASSPMSGVAIYEQFF	TGTGCCAGCTCACCGATGTCGGGGGTGGCAATATATGAGCAGTTCTTC	-	TRBV18	-	TRBJ2-1
CASSLSPTGTHSTDTQYF	TGTGCCAGCAGCTTAAGTCCGACAGGGACCCATAGCACAGATACGCAGTATTTT	TRBD1	TRBV7-3	few	TRBJ2-3
CAISEETRWSETQYF	TGTGCCATCAGTGAGGAAACCAGGTGGTCAGAGACCCAGTACTTC	-	TRBV10-3	-	TRBJ2-5
CSAPRVYNEQFF	TGCAGCGCTCCACGGGTTTACAATGAGCAGTTCTTC	-	TRBV29-1	many	TRBJ2-1
CSALQPGQEYNEQFF	TGCAGTGCTTTACAGCCGGGACAGGAGTACAATGAGCAGTTCTTC	TRBD1	TRBV20-1	-	TRBJ2-1
CASSLRKGGGHNEQFF	TGTGCCAGCAGCTTACGCAAAGGCGGGGGACACAATGAGCAGTTCTTC	TRBD2	TRBV7-2	-	TRBJ2-1
CASSLGVASPFQETQYF	TGTGCCAGCAGCTTAGGAGTAGCTAGCCCCTTCCAAGAGACCCAGTACTTC	-	TRBV11-2	many	TRBJ2-5
CSARDRSRGVVHEQFF	TGCAGTGCTAGAGATCGGAGCAGGGGAGTCGTCCATGAGCAGTTCTTC	-	TRBV20-1	-	TRBJ2-1
CASSWGGNTEAFF	TGCGCCAGCAGCTGGGGGGGCAACACTGAAGCTTTCTTT	-	TRBV5-1	-	TRBJ1-1
CASSQRQGPHEQYF	TGTGCCAGCAGCCAGCGACAGGGACCCCACGAGCAGTACTTC	TRBD1	TRBV3-1	-	TRBJ2-7
CASSLLQDGGQETQYF	TGTGCCAGCAGCTTGCTCCAGGATGGAGGCCAAGAGACCCAGTACTTC	-	TRBV5-6	many	TRBJ2-5
CSARPGQGLYGYTF	TGCAGTGCCCGCCCGGGACAGGGTCTCTATGGCTACACCTTC	TRBD1	TRBV20-1	many	TRBJ1-2
CSVEDFQAGGYTF	TGCAGCGTTGAAGATTTCCAGGCCGGTGGCTACACCTTC	-	TRBV29-1	many	TRBJ1-2
CSARGLTRLYYEQYF	TGCAGTGCTAGAGGGCTTACCAGGTTGTACTACGAGCAGTACTTC	-	TRBV20-1	many	TRBJ2-7
CASSQDYATQYF	TGCGCCAGCAGCCAAGATTACGCGACCCAGTACTTC	-	TRBV7-2	-	TRBJ2-5
CASSVQGGTDTQYF	TGTGCCAGCAGTGTTCAGGGAGGCACAGATACGCAGTATTTT	-	TRBV28	many	TRBJ2-3
CASSLEGTSSYNEQFF	TGTGCCAGCAGCTTAGAGGGGACTAGCTCCTACAATGAGCAGTTCTTC	TRBD2	TRBV7-2	many	TRBJ2-1
CASSHYPGLAGLLYEQYF	TGTGCCAGCAGTCACTACCCCGGACTAGCGGGACTCCTCTACGAGCAGTACTTC	TRBD2	TRBV28	-	TRBJ2-7
CAISDQLTKETQYF	TGTGCCATCAGTGATCAACTCACCAAAGAGACCCAGTACTTC	-	TRBV10-3	many	TRBJ2-5
CASSLALGVIYNEQFF	TGTGCCAGCAGCTTAGCGTTGGGGGTCATTTACAATGAGCAGTTCTTC	-	TRBV11-2	-	TRBJ2-1